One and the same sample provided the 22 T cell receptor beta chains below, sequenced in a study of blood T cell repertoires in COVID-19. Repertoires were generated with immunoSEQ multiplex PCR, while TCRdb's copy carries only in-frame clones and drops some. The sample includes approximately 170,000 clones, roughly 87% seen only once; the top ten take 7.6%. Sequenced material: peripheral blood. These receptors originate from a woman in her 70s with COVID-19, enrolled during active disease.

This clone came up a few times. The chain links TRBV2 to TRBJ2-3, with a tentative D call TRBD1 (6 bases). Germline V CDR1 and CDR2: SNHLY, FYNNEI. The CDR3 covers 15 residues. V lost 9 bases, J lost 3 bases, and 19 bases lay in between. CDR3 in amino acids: CASRGIMGQTDTQYF. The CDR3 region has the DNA TGTGCCAGTAGGGGGATTATGGGACAAACAGATACGCAGTATTTT.

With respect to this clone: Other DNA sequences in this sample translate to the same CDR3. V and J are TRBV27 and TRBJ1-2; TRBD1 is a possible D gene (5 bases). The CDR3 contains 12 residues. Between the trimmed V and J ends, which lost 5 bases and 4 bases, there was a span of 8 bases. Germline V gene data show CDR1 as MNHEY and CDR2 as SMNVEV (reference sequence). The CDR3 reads CASSLRGYGYTF. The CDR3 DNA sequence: TGTGCCAGCAGTCTAAGGGGCTATGGCTACACCTTC.

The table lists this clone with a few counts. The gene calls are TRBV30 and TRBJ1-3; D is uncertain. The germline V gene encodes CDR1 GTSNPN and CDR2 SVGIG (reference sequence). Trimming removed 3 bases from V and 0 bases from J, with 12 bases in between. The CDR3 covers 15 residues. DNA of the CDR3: TGTGCCTGGAGCCGCGACACATTCTCTGGAAACACCATATATTTT. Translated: CAWSRDTFSGNTIYF.

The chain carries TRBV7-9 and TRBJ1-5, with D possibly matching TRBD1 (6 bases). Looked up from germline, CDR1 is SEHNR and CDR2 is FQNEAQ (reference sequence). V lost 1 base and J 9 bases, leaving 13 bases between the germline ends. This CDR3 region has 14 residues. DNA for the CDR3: TGTGCCAGCAGCTTAGAGACAGGCGGCGGGCCCCAGCATTTT. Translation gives CASSLETGGGPQHF.

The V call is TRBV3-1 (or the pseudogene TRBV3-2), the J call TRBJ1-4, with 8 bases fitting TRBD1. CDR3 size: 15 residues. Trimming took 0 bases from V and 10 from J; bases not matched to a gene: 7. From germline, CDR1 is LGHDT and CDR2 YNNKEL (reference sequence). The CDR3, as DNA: TGTGCCAGCAGCCAAGACTGGACAGGGACTGGAAAACTGTTTTTT. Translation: CASSQDWTGTGKLFF.

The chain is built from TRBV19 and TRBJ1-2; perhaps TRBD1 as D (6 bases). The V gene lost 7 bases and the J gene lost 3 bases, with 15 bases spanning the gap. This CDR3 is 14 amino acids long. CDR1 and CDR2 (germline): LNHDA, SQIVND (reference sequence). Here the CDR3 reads CASTQGRTYYGYTF. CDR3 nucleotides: TGTGCCAGTACCCAGGGGCGGACGTACTATGGCTACACCTTC.

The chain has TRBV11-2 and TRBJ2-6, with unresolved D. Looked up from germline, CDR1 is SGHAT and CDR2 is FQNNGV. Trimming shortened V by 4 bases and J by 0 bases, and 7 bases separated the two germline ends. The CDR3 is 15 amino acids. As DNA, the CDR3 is TGTGCCAGCAGCTCCCCTTACTCTGGGGCCAACGTCCTGACTTTC. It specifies CASSSPYSGANVLTF. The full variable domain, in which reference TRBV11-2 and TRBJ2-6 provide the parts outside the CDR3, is EAGVAQSPRYKIIEKRQSVAFWCNPISGHATLYWYQQILGQGPKLLIQFQNNGVVDDSQLPKDRFSAERLKGVDSTLKIQPAKLEDSAVYLCASSSPYSGANVLTFGAGSRLTVL.

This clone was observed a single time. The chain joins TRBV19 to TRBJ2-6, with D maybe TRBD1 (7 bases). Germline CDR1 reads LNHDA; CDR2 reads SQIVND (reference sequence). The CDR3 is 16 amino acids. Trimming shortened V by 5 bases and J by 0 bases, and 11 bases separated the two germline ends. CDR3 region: CASSPGGHSGANVLTF. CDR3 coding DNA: TGTGCCAGTAGTCCAGGGGGGCACTCTGGGGCCAACGTCCTGACTTTC.

CDR3: CASSIGTGGTYEQYF. The CDR3 region has the DNA TGTGCCAGTAGTATCGGGACAGGGGGAACCTACGAGCAGTACTTC. This chain joins TRBV19 and TRBJ2-7, with TRBD1 identical over 11 bases. CDR3 length: 15 amino acids. Germline CDR1 reads LNHDA; CDR2 reads SQIVND (reference sequence). The trim removed 3 bases at V and 2 bases at J, leaving 3 bases unmatched.

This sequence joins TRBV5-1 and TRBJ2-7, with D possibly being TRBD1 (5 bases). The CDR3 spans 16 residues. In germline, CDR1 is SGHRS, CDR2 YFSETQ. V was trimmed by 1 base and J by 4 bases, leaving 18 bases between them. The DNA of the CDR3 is TGCGCCAGCAGCTTGTCAGAGCAGGGCCCTACGTACGAGCAGTACTTC. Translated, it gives CASSLSEQGPTYEQYF.

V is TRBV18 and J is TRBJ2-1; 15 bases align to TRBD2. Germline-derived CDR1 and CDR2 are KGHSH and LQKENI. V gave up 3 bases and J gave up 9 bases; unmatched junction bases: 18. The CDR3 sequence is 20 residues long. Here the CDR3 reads CASSPGTSGRFAVRGGEQFF. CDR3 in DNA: TGTGCCAGCTCACCTGGGACTAGCGGGAGGTTTGCCGTCCGTGGGGGTGAGCAGTTCTTC.

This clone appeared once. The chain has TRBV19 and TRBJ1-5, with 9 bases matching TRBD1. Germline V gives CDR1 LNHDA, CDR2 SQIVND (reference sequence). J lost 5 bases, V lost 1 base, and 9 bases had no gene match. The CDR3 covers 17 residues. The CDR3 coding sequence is TGTGCCAGTAGTATAGGCGTTACAGGGGGCTTCGATCAGCCCCAGCATTTT. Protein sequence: CASSIGVTGGFDQPQHF.

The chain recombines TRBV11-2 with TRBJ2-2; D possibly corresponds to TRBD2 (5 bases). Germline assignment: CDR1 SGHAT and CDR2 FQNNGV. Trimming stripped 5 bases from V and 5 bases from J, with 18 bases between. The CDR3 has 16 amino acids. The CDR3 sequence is CASSLKRRSLTGELFF. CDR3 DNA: TGTGCCAGCAGCCTCAAGCGGAGAAGCCTAACCGGGGAGCTGTTTTTT.

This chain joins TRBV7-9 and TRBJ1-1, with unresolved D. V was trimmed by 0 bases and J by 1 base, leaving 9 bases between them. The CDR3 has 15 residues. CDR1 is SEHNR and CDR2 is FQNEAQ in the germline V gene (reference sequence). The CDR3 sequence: CASSLASVWNTEAFF. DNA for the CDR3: TGTGCCAGCAGCTTAGCTTCAGTTTGGAACACTGAAGCTTTCTTT.

The CDR3 DNA is TGTGCCAGCAGCTTTGACAGGAACACTGAAGCTTTCTTT. It translates to CASSFDRNTEAFF. The gene calls are TRBV11-2 and TRBJ1-1, with D possibly TRBD1 on 5 matching bases. The ends were cut back, 3 bases at V and 1 base at J, with 6 bases in the middle. There are 13 residues in the CDR3. The germline gives CDR1 SGHAT, CDR2 FQNNGV.

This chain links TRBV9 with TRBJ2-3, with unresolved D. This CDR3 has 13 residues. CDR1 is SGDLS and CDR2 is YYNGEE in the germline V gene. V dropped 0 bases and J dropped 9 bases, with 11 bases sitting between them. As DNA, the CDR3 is TGTGCCAGCAGCGTAGGTGCGAGCCGCACGCAGTATTTT. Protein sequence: CASSVGASRTQYF.

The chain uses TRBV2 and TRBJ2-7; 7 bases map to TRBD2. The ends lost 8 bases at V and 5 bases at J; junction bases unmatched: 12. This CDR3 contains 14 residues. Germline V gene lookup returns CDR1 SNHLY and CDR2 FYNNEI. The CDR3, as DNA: TGTGCCAGCGGCGAGGATTGGGAGGGACACGAGCAGTACTTC. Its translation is CASGEDWEGHEQYF.

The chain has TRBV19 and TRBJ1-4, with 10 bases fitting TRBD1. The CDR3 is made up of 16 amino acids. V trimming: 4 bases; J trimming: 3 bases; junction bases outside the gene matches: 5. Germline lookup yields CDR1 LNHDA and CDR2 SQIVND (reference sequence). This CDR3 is CASSTTGGQANEKLFF. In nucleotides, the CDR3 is TGTGCCAGTAGTACGACAGGGGGCCAGGCTAATGAAAAACTGTTTTTT.

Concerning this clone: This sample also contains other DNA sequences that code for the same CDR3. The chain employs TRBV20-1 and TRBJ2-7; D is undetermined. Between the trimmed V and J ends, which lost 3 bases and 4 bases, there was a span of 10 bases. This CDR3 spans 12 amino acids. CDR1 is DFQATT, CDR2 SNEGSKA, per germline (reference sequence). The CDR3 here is CSASPGSYEQYF. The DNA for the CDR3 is TGCAGTGCTAGTCCGGGTAGTTACGAGCAGTACTTC.

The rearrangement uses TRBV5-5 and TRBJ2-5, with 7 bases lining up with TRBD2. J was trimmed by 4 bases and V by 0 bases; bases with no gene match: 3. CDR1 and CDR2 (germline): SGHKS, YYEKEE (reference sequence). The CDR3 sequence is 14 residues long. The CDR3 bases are TGTGCCAGCAGCTTGGACTCGGGGGGAGAGACCCAGTACTTC. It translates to CASSLDSGGETQYF. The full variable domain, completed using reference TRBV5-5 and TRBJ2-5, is DAGVTQSPTHLIKTRGQQVTLRCSPISGHKSVSWYQQVLGQGPQFIFQYYEKEERGRGNFPDRFSARQFPNYSSELNVNALLLGDSALYLCASSLDSGGETQYFGPGTRLLVL.

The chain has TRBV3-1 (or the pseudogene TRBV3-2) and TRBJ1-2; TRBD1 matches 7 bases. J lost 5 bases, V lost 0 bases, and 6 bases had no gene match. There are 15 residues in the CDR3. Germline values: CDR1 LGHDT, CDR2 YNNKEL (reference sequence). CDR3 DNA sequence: TGTGCCAGCAGCCAAGAGGACAGGACGATGTATGGCTACACCTTC. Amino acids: CASSQEDRTMYGYTF.

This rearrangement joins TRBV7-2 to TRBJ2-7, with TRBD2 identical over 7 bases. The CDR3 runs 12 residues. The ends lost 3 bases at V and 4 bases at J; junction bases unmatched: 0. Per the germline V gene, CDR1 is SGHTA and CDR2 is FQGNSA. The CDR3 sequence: CASSFSGYEQYF. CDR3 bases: TGTGCCAGCAGCTTTAGCGGGTACGAGCAGTACTTC.